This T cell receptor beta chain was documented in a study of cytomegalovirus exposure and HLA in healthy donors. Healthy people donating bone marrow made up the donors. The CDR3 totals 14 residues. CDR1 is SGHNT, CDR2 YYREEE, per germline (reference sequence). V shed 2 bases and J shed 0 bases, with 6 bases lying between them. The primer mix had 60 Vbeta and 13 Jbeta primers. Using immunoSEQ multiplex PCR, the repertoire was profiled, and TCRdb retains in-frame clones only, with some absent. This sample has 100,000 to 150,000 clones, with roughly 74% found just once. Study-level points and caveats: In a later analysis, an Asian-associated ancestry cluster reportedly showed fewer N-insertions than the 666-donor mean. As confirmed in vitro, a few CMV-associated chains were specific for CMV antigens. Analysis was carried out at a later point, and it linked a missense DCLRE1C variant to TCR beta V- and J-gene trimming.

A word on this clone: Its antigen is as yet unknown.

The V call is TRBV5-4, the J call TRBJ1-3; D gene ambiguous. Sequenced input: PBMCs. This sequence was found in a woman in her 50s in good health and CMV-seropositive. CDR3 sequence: CASSLAGSGNTIYF. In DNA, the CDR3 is TGTGCCAGCAGCTTAGCAGGCTCTGGAAACACCATATATTTT.